This T cell receptor (beta chain) was identified in a study of CD8 T cells in ankylosing spondylitis. Study results and limitations: Within ankylosing spondylitis blood, a TCR beta motif made up of several highly homologous variants appeared to be characteristic. Clones linked to disease, bearing a CD8+ phenotype, were relatively rare in peripheral blood. Prior work had noted some motif variants in reactive arthritis blood and synovial fluid.

This clonotype appeared many times. Antigen unknown. The CDR3 has 15 residues. Germline V gene data show CDR1 as SEHNR and CDR2 as FQNEAQ (reference sequence). After removal of 1 base from V and 13 bases from J, the junction contained 10 bases not matched to a gene. TCRdb re-called the 5' RACE reads through MiXCR, storing one row per CDR3 protein. The repertoire holds 130,000 or so distinct CDR3 sequences, over 6.5% seen once, with 10% to 15% in the top ten. This chain connects TRBV7-9 to TRBJ2-1, with TRBD2 identical over 10 bases. The source is a male donor with ankylosing spondylitis or in good health (not recorded which). Material for sequencing was blood, either unsorted or a sorted T cell fraction (not recorded which). CDR3 in DNA: TGTGCCAGCAGCTTAGGGGGTGGGACTAGCGAACTTCAGTTCTTC. It specifies CASSLGGGTSELQFF.